This entry features one TCR beta chain sequence. The entry originates in a study of monozygotic twins with inflammatory bowel disease. Every donor provided one blood sample measuring 2.5 ml. The CDR3 contains 17 residues. Looked up from germline, CDR1 is LGHNA and CDR2 is YNFKEQ. The TCR libraries each used total RNA (approximately 3,300 ng per library). TCRdb derives one entry per CDR3 protein from the 5' RACE reads, leaving out DNA. Found here are around 210,000 distinct CDR3 sequences; the top ten clones hold more than 7.5%. The sample comprised blood. This chain links TRBV4-2 with TRBJ1-1; the TCRdb D gene call, TRBD1, has no DNA to confirm it. The TCR sequence derives from a human donor with ulcerative colitis or Crohn's disease, or a healthy co-twin of an affected twin (not recorded which). CDR3: CASSQGGTGWLNTEAFF.